This record looks at one TCR beta chain sequence and its context. The entry originates in a study of blood T cell repertoires in COVID-19. Study-wide context: Nucleic acid was either cDNA or gDNA, and it came from T cells, B-cell-depleted T cells, or PBMCs.

Recruitment covered 25 or so US areas and drew participants whose ages spanned about 18 to 100 years. V lost 5 bases and J 4 bases, leaving 17 bases between the germline ends. The germline V gene encodes CDR1 LNHDA and CDR2 SQIVND (reference sequence). CDR3 length: 15 residues. Authors' analysis steps: Reference gene primer amplification yielded estimated nucleated cell counts. Sequencing was performed with immunoSEQ multiplex PCR; in TCRdb, only in-frame clones are kept and a portion is missing. V, J and clone size are taken as reported in that table, and D and trimming were inferred from the DNA itself. The sample lists roughly 200,000 clones; 70% to 90% were seen once.

The receptor was derived from a woman in her twenties or thirties who had been exposed to COVID-19. The V call is TRBV19, the J call TRBJ1-2, with D possibly TRBD1 on 6 matching bases. Sequences were obtained from PBMCs or T cells enriched from blood (not recorded which). The DNA of the CDR3 is TGTGCCAGTAGTCCGGAGGGGGGGAGTCTCTATGGCTACACCTTC. Amino acid sequence: CASSPEGGSLYGYTF.